The 29 T cell receptor beta chains reported below all come from one sample, sequenced in a study of shared clonotypes between healthy human individuals. The method was immunoSEQ multiplex PCR; TCRdb's version includes in-frame clones alone and lacks a portion of them. The table lists approximately 530,000 clones, about 95% of them singletons. Input material: naive CD4+ T cells sorted from blood. Subset in this sample: CD45RA+ positively selected. The receptors originated from a woman in her twenties or thirties in good health.

This chain joins TRBV7-2 and TRBJ1-2; D is unclear. In germline, CDR1 is SGHTA, CDR2 FQGNSA. V was cut by 1 base and J by 5 bases, with 14 bases left in between. This CDR3 is built from 15 residues. In DNA, the CDR3 is TGTGCCAGCAGCTTAGATAGCACACCTGGGTATGGCTACACCTTC. It codes for CASSLDSTPGYGYTF.

The chain combines TRBV6-4 with TRBJ1-6, with D unclear. CDR1 MRHNA and CDR2 SNTAGT come from the germline V gene. Deletions cut 4 bases from V and 8 bases from J, with 9 bases between. CDR3 size: 13 residues. The CDR3 coding sequence is TGTGCCAGCAGTGCATACGCAGATTCACCCCTCCACTTT. It codes for CASSAYADSPLHF.

V usage is TRBV5-1 and J usage is TRBJ2-2; the D gene is possibly TRBD1 (5 bases). The CDR3 loop spans 14 amino acids. Germline-derived CDR1 and CDR2 are SGHRS and YFSETQ. The V end lost 4 bases, the J end lost 5 bases, and 12 bases lay between the germline ends. In DNA, the CDR3 is TGCGCCAGCAGCCCTAGGGGCTGGACCGGGGAGCTGTTTTTT. Amino acid sequence: CASSPRGWTGELFF. The full variable domain, its missing parts supplied by reference TRBV5-1 and TRBJ2-2, is KAGVTQTPRYLIKTRGQQVTLSCSPISGHRSVSWYQQTPGQGLQFLFEYFSETQRNKGNFPGRFSGRQFSNSRSEMNVSTLELGDSALYLCASSPRGWTGELFFGEGSRLTVL.

DNA for the CDR3: TGTGCCAGCAGCAAAGCGGGTGGGGGCCAGATGAACACTGAAGCTTTCTTT. It encodes CASSKAGGGQMNTEAFF. This chain links TRBV21-1 with TRBJ1-1; no DNA check was done on the table's D call, TRBD1. TRBV21-1 is a pseudogene locus. This CDR3 is 17 amino acids long.

The chain employs TRBV2 and TRBJ2-5, with 8 positions matching TRBD2. Germline V CDR1 and CDR2: SNHLY, FYNNEI. J was trimmed by 0 bases and V by 5 bases; bases with no gene match: 14. This CDR3 region has 18 residues. CDR3 sequence (DNA): TGTGCCAGCAGTCCCCGGGTTATTAGCGGGATACACCAAGAGACCCAGTACTTC. It translates to CASSPRVISGIHQETQYF.

This clone has just a few counts. The chain carries TRBV28 and TRBJ1-5, with D perhaps TRBD1 (5 bases). Trimming left V 7 bases short and J 2 bases short, with 18 bases between. The CDR3 loop spans 16 amino acids. Germline CDR1 reads MDHEN; CDR2 reads SYDVKM. Written as DNA, the CDR3 is TGTGCCAGCACCCCCCCGAGGGGCCGAGGCAATCAGCCCCAGCATTTT. This translates into CASTPPRGRGNQPQHF.

V and J are TRBV18 and TRBJ1-1; TRBD1 is a possible D gene (5 bases). The CDR3 length is 16 residues. Germline-derived CDR1 and CDR2 are KGHSH and LQKENI. The V end was cut by 6 bases, the J end by 3 bases, with 20 bases between. Here the CDR3 DNA reads TGTGCCAGCTCCTCGGGACCGCAACTGGGGTACACTGAAGCTTTCTTT. Its protein is CASSSGPQLGYTEAFF.

This clone was counted a single time. The sample contains more than one DNA sequence encoding this CDR3. V is TRBV6-1 and J is TRBJ2-7, with 9 nucleotides matching TRBD1. Germline V lookup: CDR1 MNHNS, CDR2 SASEGT. The junction had 5 bases not matched to a gene; V was cut back by 6 bases and J by 2 bases. The CDR3 is 14 residues long. CDR3 region: CASSADRGTYEQYF. The DNA for the CDR3 is TGTGCCAGCAGCGCCGACAGGGGGACCTACGAGCAGTACTTC.

CDR3 DNA sequence: TGTGCCAGCAGTTCCCCCGGGACGGCCGTCTACGAGCAGTACTTC. Residues: CASSSPGTAVYEQYF. The chain carries TRBV6-6 and TRBJ2-5; the D call may be TRBD1 or TRBD2 (5 bases each). The J call is doubtful: the DNA matches TRBJ2-7 better. The CDR3 has 15 residues. Per germline, CDR1 MNHNY and CDR2 SVGAGI (reference sequence).

The J gene is TRBJ2-7, the V gene TRBV28, with D tentatively TRBD1 (6 bases). V was trimmed by 7 bases and J by 2 bases, leaving 15 bases between them. Germline V lookup: CDR1 MDHEN, CDR2 SYDVKM. This CDR3 contains 14 residues. CDR3 loop: CASTYRDLPYEQYF. CDR3 bases: TGTGCCAGCACTTACAGGGACCTCCCCTACGAGCAGTACTTC.

The chain is built from TRBV4-1 and TRBJ2-5; D possibly uses TRBD1 or TRBD2 (6 bases each). The J call is doubtful: the DNA matches TRBJ2-7 better. The CDR3 sequence is 15 residues long. Germline V gives CDR1 MGHRA, CDR2 YSYEKL. The CDR3 sequence is CASSQGGATTYEQYF. The CDR3 region has the DNA TGCGCCAGCAGCCAAGGGGGGGCAACTACCTACGAGCAGTACTTC.

The chain couples TRBV18 to TRBJ1-1; D unresolved. The CDR3 runs to 13 residues. The ends were cut back, 5 bases at V and 9 bases at J, with 16 bases in the middle. The germline V gene has CDR1 KGHSH and CDR2 LQKENI. CDR3 loop: CASSGGGRSQAFF. The CDR3 DNA reads TGTGCCAGCTCAGGAGGCGGCAGGAGCCAAGCTTTCTTT. The full variable domain, its missing parts supplied by reference TRBV18 and TRBJ1-1, is NAGVMQNPRHLVRRRGQEARLRCSPMKGHSHVYWYRQLPEEGLKFMVYLQKENIIDESGMPKERFSAEFPKEGPSILRIQQVVRGDSAAYFCASSGGGRSQAFFGQGTRLTVV.

This rearrangement joins TRBV7-2 to TRBJ2-3; 8 bases are shared with TRBD2. Germline CDR1 and CDR2: SGHTA and FQGNSA. The CDR3 covers 19 residues. V gave up 5 bases and J gave up 1 base; unmatched junction bases: 17. The CDR3 sequence: CASSHPISGITRGTDTQYF. The CDR3 DNA reads TGTGCCAGCAGCCACCCGATTAGCGGGATAACCCGCGGCACAGATACGCAGTATTTT.

The chain recombines TRBV28 with TRBJ2-7, with D perhaps TRBD1 (6 bases). The CDR3 is 15 amino acids. V was trimmed by 4 bases and J by 0 bases, leaving 13 bases between them. Germline V lookup: CDR1 MDHEN, CDR2 SYDVKM. This CDR3 is CASSSSQGYSYEQYF. The CDR3 coding sequence is TGTGCCAGCAGTTCCTCACAGGGATACTCCTACGAGCAGTACTTC.

This clone was detected only a few times. The chain carries TRBV30 and TRBJ2-1; no firm D call. Looked up from germline, CDR1 is GTSNPN and CDR2 is SVGIG (reference sequence). The CDR3 spans 14 residues. V was shortened by 4 bases and J by 7 bases, with 17 bases between the two germline ends. CDR3 in amino acids: CAWTPLRVGNEQFF. CDR3 bases: TGTGCCTGGACTCCACTAAGGGTGGGGAATGAGCAGTTCTTC.

V and J are TRBV28 and TRBJ2-3; the match to TRBD2 covers 16 bases. The CDR3 is 17 residues long. Trimming took 4 bases from V and 5 from J; bases not matched to a gene: 6. Germline CDR1 MDHEN, CDR2 SYDVKM. The CDR3, as DNA: TGTGCCAGCAGTTACGGGACTAGCGGGAGGGTTGGAGATACGCAGTATTTT. Its translation is CASSYGTSGRVGDTQYF.

V gene TRBV6-5 combines with J gene TRBJ1-2; maybe TRBD1 (6 bases). Germline V lookup: CDR1 MNHEY, CDR2 SVGAGI. V was pared by 10 bases and J by 5 bases, with 14 bases between. The CDR3 sequence is 12 residues long. CDR3 sequence: CATGGGLYGYTF. The CDR3 nucleotides are TGTGCCACAGGCGGGGGCCTATATGGCTACACCTTC.

The chain employs TRBV19 and TRBJ1-6; 9 nucleotides agree with TRBD1. CDR1 and CDR2 (germline): LNHDA, SQIVND (reference sequence). After removal of 4 bases from V and 12 bases from J, the junction contained 7 bases not matched to a gene. This CDR3 is 14 amino acids long. CDR3 loop: CASSTDRGGVPLHF. The CDR3 coding sequence is TGTGCCAGTAGTACGGACAGGGGCGGCGTACCCCTCCACTTT.

The genes are TRBV5-1 and TRBJ2-7; D possibly corresponds to TRBD1 (5 bases). The CDR3 runs 14 residues. V lost 5 bases and J lost 6, with 18 bases in between. Germline lookup yields CDR1 SGHRS and CDR2 YFSETQ. The chain's CDR3 is CASSPSGSQGEQYF. The CDR3 DNA sequence: TGCGCCAGCAGTCCGTCTGGCTCCCAGGGCGAGCAGTACTTC. Using reference TRBV5-1 and TRBJ2-7 for the parts outside the CDR3, the full variable domain is KAGVTQTPRYLIKTRGQQVTLSCSPISGHRSVSWYQQTPGQGLQFLFEYFSETQRNKGNFPGRFSGRQFSNSRSEMNVSTLELGDSALYLCASSPSGSQGEQYFGPGTRLTVT.

CDR3 sequence reads: CASHGLETYQPQHF. The CDR3 coding sequence is TGTGCCAGCCACGGCCTGGAAACTTATCAGCCCCAGCATTTT. The genes are TRBV19 and TRBJ1-5; D unresolved. The CDR3 spans 14 residues. V was trimmed by 9 bases and J by 5 bases, leaving 17 bases between them. Germline V gene lookup returns CDR1 LNHDA and CDR2 SQIVND (reference sequence).

In nucleotides, the CDR3 is TGTGCCAGCAGTGACGTCTCCCTTGGAGATACGCAGTATTTT. Encoded protein: CASSDVSLGDTQYF. The chain joins TRBV6-4 to TRBJ2-3; D gene unclear. Trimming pared 2 bases from V and 5 bases from J, leaving 11 bases between. The CDR3 is made up of 14 amino acids. Per germline, CDR1 MRHNA and CDR2 SNTAGT.

V usage is TRBV7-3 and J usage is TRBJ2-3, with TRBD2 matching over 8 bases. V shed 4 bases, J shed 5 bases, and the junction held 14 bases outside the gene matches. The CDR3 loop spans 17 amino acids. In germline, CDR1 is SGHTA, CDR2 FQGTGA. The CDR3 nucleotides are TGTGCCAGCAGCTCCTCAGTAACGGGGCTAGCGGGAGATACGCAGTATTTT. Residues: CASSSSVTGLAGDTQYF.

The chain recombines TRBV7-3 with TRBJ2-1; D gene unclear. This CDR3 is built from 15 residues. With 3 bases removed from V and 6 bases from J, the gap between germline ends came to 15 bases. Germline values: CDR1 SGHTA, CDR2 FQGTGA. The CDR3 reads CASSLTADGFNEQFF. The CDR3 DNA reads TGTGCCAGCAGCTTGACTGCAGATGGCTTCAATGAGCAGTTCTTC.

The chain recombines TRBV19 with TRBJ1-1; D unresolved. This CDR3 has 13 residues. Per the germline V gene, CDR1 is LNHDA and CDR2 is SQIVND (reference sequence). V was pared by 3 bases and J by 2 bases, with 7 bases between. The chain's CDR3 is CASSIPGNTEAFF. For the CDR3, the DNA is TGTGCCAGTAGTATCCCAGGAAACACTGAAGCTTTCTTT. Full variable domain (missing parts from reference TRBV19 and TRBJ1-1): DGGITQSPKYLFRKEGQNVTLSCEQNLNHDAMYWYRQDPGQGLRLIYYSQIVNDFQKGDIAEGYSVSREKKESFPLTVTSAQKNPTAFYLCASSIPGNTEAFFGQGTRLTVV.

The V gene is TRBV11-3, the J gene TRBJ1-3; D gene unclear. The CDR3 sequence is 13 residues long. Germline lookup yields CDR1 SGHNT and CDR2 YENEEA. With 6 bases removed from V and 0 bases from J, the gap between germline ends came to 6 bases. CDR3 amino acids: CASRQISGNTIYF. The DNA of the CDR3 is TGTGCCAGCAGACAGATCTCTGGAAACACCATATATTTT. Variable domain in full (rest from reference TRBV11-3 and TRBJ1-3): EAGVVQSPRYKIIEKKQPVAFWCNPISGHNTLYWYLQNLGQGPELLIRYENEEAVDDSQLPKDRFSAERLKGVDSTLKIQPAELGDSAVYLCASRQISGNTIYFGEGSWLTVV.

This rearrangement joins TRBV28 to TRBJ2-3, with 13 bases that match TRBD2. The CDR3 loop spans 15 amino acids. In germline, CDR1 is MDHEN, CDR2 SYDVKM. The trim removed 7 bases at V and 8 bases at J, leaving 9 bases unmatched. The CDR3 DNA reads as TGTGCCAGCACGTATACTAGCGGGAGGGCGGGTACGCAGTATTTT. Translation: CASTYTSGRAGTQYF.

J is TRBJ2-1 and V is TRBV2; the match to TRBD2 covers 7 bases. The CDR3 sequence is 16 residues long. Trimming removed 5 bases from V and 4 bases from J; junction bases left unmatched: 11. CDR1 and CDR2 from the germline V gene are SNHLY and FYNNEI. CDR3 DNA sequence: TGTGCCAGCAGTCTCTCCCGGGAGGCATCGTACAATGAGCAGTTCTTC. Protein sequence: CASSLSREASYNEQFF.

The chain is built from TRBV27 and TRBJ1-5; perhaps TRBD1 as D (6 bases). Germline V gene data show CDR1 as MNHEY and CDR2 as SMNVEV (reference sequence). V lost 5 bases to trimming and J lost 10 bases, with 21 bases between them. CDR3 length: 15 residues. The CDR3 sequence is CASSPQGSLPLPQHF. The CDR3 DNA follows: TGTGCCAGCAGTCCCCAGGGGTCCCTACCTTTACCCCAGCATTTT.

The V and J genes are TRBV28 and TRBJ2-3; possible D gene TRBD2, 5 bases. V was cut by 1 base and J by 0 bases, with 11 bases left in between. CDR3 length equals 16 residues. Looked up from germline, CDR1 is MDHEN and CDR2 is SYDVKM. CDR3 DNA: TGTGCCAGCAGTTTATTTGTTAGCGCGAGCACAGATACGCAGTATTTT. Translation gives CASSLFVSASTDTQYF. Full variable domain (remainder filled in from reference TRBV28 and TRBJ2-3): DVKVTQSSRYLVKRTGEKVFLECVQDMDHENMFWYRQDPGLGLRLIYFSYDVKMKEKGDIPEGYSVSREKKERFSLILESASTNQTSMYLCASSLFVSASTDTQYFGPGTRLTVL.